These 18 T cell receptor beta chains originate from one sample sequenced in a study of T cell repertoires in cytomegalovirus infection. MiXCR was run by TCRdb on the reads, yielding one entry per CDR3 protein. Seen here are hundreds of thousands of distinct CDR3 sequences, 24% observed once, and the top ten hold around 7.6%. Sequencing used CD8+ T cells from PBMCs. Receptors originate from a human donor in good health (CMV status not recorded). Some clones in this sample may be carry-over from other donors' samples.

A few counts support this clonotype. DNA for the CDR3: TGTGCCAGCAGCGTAGCGGGGGCGTTCGGCAATGAGCAGTTCTTC. It codes for CASSVAGAFGNEQFF. The chain joins TRBV9 to TRBJ2-1; tentatively, D is TRBD1 or TRBD2 (6 bases each). Germline assignment: CDR1 SGDLS and CDR2 YYNGEE. The CDR3 covers 15 residues. Trimming removed 0 bases at V and 6 bases at J, with 13 bases between. Variable domain in full (rest from reference TRBV9 and TRBJ2-1): DSGVTQTPKHLITATGQRVTLRCSPRSGDLSVYWYQQSLDQGLQFLIQYYNGEERAKGNILERFSAQQFPDLHSELNLSSLELGDSALYFCASSVAGAFGNEQFFGPGTRLTVL.

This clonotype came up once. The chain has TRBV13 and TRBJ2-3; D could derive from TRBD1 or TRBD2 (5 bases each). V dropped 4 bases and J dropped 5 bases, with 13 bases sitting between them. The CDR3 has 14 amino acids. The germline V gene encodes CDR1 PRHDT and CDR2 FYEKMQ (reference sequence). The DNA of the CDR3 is TGTGCCAGCAGCTGGGGACCGACCCTAGATACGCAGTATTTT. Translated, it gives CASSWGPTLDTQYF. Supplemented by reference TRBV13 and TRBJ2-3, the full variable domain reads AAGVIQSPRHLIKEKRETATLKCYPIPRHDTVYWYQQGPGQDPQFLISFYEKMQSDKGSIPDRFSAQQFSDYHSELNMSSLELGDSALYFCASSWGPTLDTQYFGPGTRLTVL.

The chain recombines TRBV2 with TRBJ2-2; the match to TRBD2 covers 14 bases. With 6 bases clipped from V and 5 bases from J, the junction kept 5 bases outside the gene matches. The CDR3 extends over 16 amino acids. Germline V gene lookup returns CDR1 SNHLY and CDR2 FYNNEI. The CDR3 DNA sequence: TGTGCCAGCAGGACTAGCGGGGGGGCATTGACCGGGGAGCTGTTTTTT. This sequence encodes CASRTSGGALTGELFF.

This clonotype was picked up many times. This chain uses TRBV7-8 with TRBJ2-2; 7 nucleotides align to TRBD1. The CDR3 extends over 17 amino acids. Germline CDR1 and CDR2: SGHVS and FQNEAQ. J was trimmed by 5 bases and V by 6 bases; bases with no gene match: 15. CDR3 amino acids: CASRDPLPDRRTGELFF. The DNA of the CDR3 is TGTGCCAGCAGGGATCCCCTCCCGGACAGGCGGACCGGGGAGCTGTTTTTT.

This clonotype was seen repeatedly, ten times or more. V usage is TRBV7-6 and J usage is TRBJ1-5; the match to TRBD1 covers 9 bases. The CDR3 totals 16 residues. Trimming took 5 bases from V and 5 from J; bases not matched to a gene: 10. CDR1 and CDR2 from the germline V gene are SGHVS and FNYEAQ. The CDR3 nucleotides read TGTGCCAGCAGCCTCGACAGCGACAGGGGGGATCAGCCCCAGCATTTT. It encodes CASSLDSDRGDQPQHF.

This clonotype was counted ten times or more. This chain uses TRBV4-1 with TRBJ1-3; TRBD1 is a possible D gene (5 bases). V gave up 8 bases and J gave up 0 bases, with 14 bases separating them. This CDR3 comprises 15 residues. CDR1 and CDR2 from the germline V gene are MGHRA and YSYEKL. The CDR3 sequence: CASGDEQVSGNTIYF. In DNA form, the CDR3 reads TGCGCCAGCGGCGACGAACAGGTCTCTGGAAACACCATATATTTT.

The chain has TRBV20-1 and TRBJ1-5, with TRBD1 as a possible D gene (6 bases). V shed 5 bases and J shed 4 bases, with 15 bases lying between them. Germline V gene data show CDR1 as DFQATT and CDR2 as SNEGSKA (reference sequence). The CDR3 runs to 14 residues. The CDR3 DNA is TGCAGTGCTCGTCCAGGGGTGGGTAATCAGCCCCAGCATTTT. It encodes CSARPGVGNQPQHF.

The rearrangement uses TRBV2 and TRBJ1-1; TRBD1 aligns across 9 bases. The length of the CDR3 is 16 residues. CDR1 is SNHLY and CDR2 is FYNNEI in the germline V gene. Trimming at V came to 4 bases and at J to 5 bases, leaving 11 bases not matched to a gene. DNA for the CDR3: TGTGCCAGCAGTGGGGGAAAGGGACAGGGATGGACTGAAGCTTTCTTT. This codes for CASSGGKGQGWTEAFF.

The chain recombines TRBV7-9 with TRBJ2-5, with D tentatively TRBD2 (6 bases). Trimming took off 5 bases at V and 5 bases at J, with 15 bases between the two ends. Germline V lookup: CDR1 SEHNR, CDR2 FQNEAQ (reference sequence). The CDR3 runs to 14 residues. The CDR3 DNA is TGTGCCAGCAGCCGACCACTAGCTTCGGAGACCCAGTACTTC. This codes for CASSRPLASETQYF.

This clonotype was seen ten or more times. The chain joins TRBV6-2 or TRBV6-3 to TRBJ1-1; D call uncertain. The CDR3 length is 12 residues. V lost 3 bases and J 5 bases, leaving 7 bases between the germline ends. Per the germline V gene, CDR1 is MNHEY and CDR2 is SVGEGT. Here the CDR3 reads CASSYVRTEAFF. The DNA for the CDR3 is TGTGCCAGCAGTTATGTGAGAACTGAAGCTTTCTTT.

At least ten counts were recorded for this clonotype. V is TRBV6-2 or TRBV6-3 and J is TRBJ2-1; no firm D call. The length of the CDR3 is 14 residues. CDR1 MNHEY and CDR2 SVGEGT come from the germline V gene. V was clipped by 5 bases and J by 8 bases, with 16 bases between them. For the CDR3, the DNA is TGTGCCAGCAGTCCCCGAAGAGGCCGGTATGAGCAGTTCTTC. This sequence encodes CASSPRRGRYEQFF.

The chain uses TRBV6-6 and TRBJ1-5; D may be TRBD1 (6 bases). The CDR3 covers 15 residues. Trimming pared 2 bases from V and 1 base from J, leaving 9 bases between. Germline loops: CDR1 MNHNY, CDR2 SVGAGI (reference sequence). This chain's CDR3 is CASSYRGESNQPQHF. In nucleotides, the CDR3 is TGTGCCAGCAGTTACAGGGGGGAAAGCAATCAGCCCCAGCATTTT.

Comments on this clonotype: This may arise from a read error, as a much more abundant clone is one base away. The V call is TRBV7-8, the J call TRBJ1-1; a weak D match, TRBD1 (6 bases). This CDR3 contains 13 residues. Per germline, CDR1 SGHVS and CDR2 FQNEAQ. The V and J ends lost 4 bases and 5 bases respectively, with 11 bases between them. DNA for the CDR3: TGTGCCAGCAGCTCAATTAGGGGGACTGAAGCTTTCTTT. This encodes CASSSIRGTEAFF.

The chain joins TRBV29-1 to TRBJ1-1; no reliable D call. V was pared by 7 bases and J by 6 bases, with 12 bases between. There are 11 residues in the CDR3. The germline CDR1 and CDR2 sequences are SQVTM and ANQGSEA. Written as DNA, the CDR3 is TGCAGCGCGGGTTCGGCACCTGAAGCTTTCTTT. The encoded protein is CSAGSAPEAFF.

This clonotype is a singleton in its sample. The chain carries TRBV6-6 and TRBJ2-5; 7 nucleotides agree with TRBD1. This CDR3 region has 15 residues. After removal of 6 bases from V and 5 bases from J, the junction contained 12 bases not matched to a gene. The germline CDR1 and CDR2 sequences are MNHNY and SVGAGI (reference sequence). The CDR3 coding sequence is TGTGCCAGCAGCTTAACTCGACAGGGAGACGAGACCCAGTACTTC. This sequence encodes CASSLTRQGDETQYF.

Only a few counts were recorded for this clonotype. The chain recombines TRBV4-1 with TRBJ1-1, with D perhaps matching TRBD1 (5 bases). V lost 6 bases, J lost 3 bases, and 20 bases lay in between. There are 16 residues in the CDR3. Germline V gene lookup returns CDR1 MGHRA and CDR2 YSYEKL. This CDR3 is CASRPGMTSTDTEAFF. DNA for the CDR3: TGCGCCAGCAGGCCAGGGATGACCTCGACTGACACTGAAGCTTTCTTT.

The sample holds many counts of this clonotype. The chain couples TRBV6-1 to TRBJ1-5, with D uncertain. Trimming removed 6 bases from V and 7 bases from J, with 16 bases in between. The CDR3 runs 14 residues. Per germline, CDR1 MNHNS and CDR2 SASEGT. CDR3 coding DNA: TGTGCCAGCAGCCTTGGGCCCTCAGGCCAGCCCCAGCATTTT. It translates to CASSLGPSGQPQHF.

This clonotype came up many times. The CDR3 region is CASSLNRGHNEQFF. CDR3 DNA: TGTGCCAGCAGCTTAAACCGGGGACACAATGAGCAGTTCTTC. This chain uses TRBV7-3 with TRBJ2-1; D could derive from TRBD1 or TRBD2 (5 bases each). The CDR3 has 14 residues. Trimming removed 1 base at V and 5 bases at J, with 9 bases between. Germline V gives CDR1 SGHTA, CDR2 FQGTGA.